The present TCR beta chain was sequenced within a study of blood T cell repertoires in COVID-19. TCRdb keeps only in-frame clones here, not all; method: immunoSEQ multiplex PCR. The sample gives about 250,000 clones, 85% to 95% of which show up once; around 0.86% is in the top ten. The CDR3 sequence is 16 residues long. Germline CDR1 is SNHLY and CDR2 is FYNNEI. J lost 6 bases, V lost 6 bases, and 8 bases had no gene match. The Seattle site enrolled patients during active infection and followed them longitudinally. The clonotype originates from a young man with COVID-19, enrolled during active disease. The rearrangement links TRBV2 to TRBJ2-2, with TRBD2 matching over 12 bases. Sequencing used peripheral blood. CDR3 sequence reads: CASSPPSGGAAGELFF. The CDR3 DNA is TGTGCCAGCAGCCCCCCTAGCGGGGGGGCCGCCGGGGAGCTGTTTTTT.